The present entry profiles one TCR beta chain with its context. The target of this receptor is not known. No per-base quality is available; no much larger clone lies one base away. At one collaborating source in Seattle, patients were enrolled during active infection and were followed longitudinally through the course of disease. Each collaborating institution followed its own protocols to collect whole blood in K2EDTA tubes. For TCRbeta analysis, collaborators shipped samples as frozen whole blood, isolated PBMCs, or DNA extracted from either of those sample types. TCRbeta CDR3 regions were amplified from genomic DNA using the immunoSEQ Assay, a bias-controlled multiplex PCR. Per the authors' processing: The number of nucleated cells in each sample was estimated by amplification of reference gene primers within the assay. Sequence reads were collapsed and filtered to measure the absolute abundance of every unique TCRbeta CDR3 rearrangement. For each sample, productive Simpson clonality was calculated by taking the square root of Simpson's diversity index across productive rearrangements. TCRdb took over this immuneACCESS table, retaining in-frame rearrangements with V and J assigned. Such tables are incomplete; in checked studies, under half of the missing clones stem from an unresolved V gene, and the remainder is unexplained. That table is the source of V, J and clone size, and D and trimming were worked out from the DNA. In this sample the table shows 70,000 to 95,000 clones, approximately 90% of which occur a single time. The top ten hold approximately 2.4% of the sample.

The record originates from a study of blood T cell repertoires in COVID-19 (dated by TCRdb to about 2020). Regarding the research as a whole: Samples covering the acute and convalescent phases of COVID-19 were provided by collaborators in the United States, Italy and Spain. The material from the prospective study consisted of cDNA or gDNA derived from T cells, B-cell-depleted T cells, or PBMCs. The dataset comprised deeply sampled blood TCRbeta repertoires from subjects exposed to, actively infected with, or recovered from COVID-19. The repertoires were released in a freely available public database meant as a resource for research on the immune response to SARS-CoV-2. The samples were drawn from two sources: the first 160 participants of the ongoing ImmuneRACE study, and 1,200 or so subjects contributed by 6 global collaborators. A de-identified subject ID, COVID-19 status, age in years and sex were almost always included in the sample metadata. Where HLA class I and class II types were available, the types were taken from metadata supplied by the sample provider, not from assay-based typing.

Points the paper makes about the study in general: How much clinical and demographic metadata was included differed by source and by participant, and the metadata was provided uncurated.

Sequencing was carried out using peripheral blood. This clonotype was sampled from a man in his forties or fifties with COVID-19, enrolled during active disease.

The CDR3 is CASSRTGGNQPQHF. In nucleotides, the sequence is TGTGCCAGCAGCAGAACAGGAGGCAATCAGCCCCAGCATTTT. The chain couples TRBV7-2 to TRBJ1-5; TRBD1 might be the D gene, on 5 matching bases. The CDR3 holds 14 amino acids from the cysteine to the phenylalanine. The only DNA kept is the CDR3, 42 bases in frame from the first base. For CDR1 and CDR2, the germline V gene lists SGHTA and FQGNSA. The germline ends are 10 bases apart after V is trimmed by 5 bases and J by 2 bases.